One and the same sample provided the 21 T cell receptor beta chains below, sequenced in a study of cytomegalovirus exposure and HLA in healthy donors. PCR amplification relied on 60 Vbeta primers (plus 13 Jbeta primers). Some clones are missing from TCRdb's copy, which holds only in-frame ones; the method was immunoSEQ multiplex PCR. The profile covers 150,000 to 200,000 clones, with about 80% appearing a single time and around 9.8% taken by the ten largest. The sample was PBMCs. Receptor source: a man younger than 35 in good health and CMV-seropositive.

This clone was seen more than once but under ten times. The CDR3 region has the DNA TGTGCCAGCAGCTTCGCATCGATCCAGGGAGGGGACACTGAAGCTTTCTTT. As protein: CASSFASIQGGDTEAFF. V usage is TRBV7-9 and J usage is TRBJ1-1, with D tentatively TRBD1 (5 bases). V was trimmed by 3 bases and J by 3 bases, leaving 20 bases between them. The CDR3 has 17 residues. Germline CDR1 SEHNR, CDR2 FQNEAQ (reference sequence).

V is TRBV27 and J is TRBJ1-4, with 10 bases matching TRBD1. CDR1 MNHEY and CDR2 SMNVEV come from the germline V gene (reference sequence). The length of the CDR3 is 18 residues. Trimming at V came to 4 bases and at J to 0 bases, leaving 8 bases not matched to a gene. CDR3 in amino acids: CASSSNRDRGATNEKLFF. The CDR3 DNA reads TGTGCCAGCAGTTCGAACCGGGACAGGGGTGCAACTAATGAAAAACTGTTTTTT.

In its sample, this clone was seen a few times. This chain connects TRBV6-5 to TRBJ1-3; tentatively, D is TRBD1 (6 bases). Germline-derived CDR1 and CDR2 are MNHEY and SVGAGI. V gave up 6 bases and J gave up 4 bases, with 13 bases separating them. This CDR3 has 14 residues. Here the CDR3 reads CASRSGTSGNTIYF. The CDR3 region has the DNA TGTGCCAGCAGATCCGGGACATCAGGAAACACCATATATTTT.

The CDR3 DNA is TGTGCCAGCAGCTCCCGGACAGGGCCCTCCTACGAGCAGTACTTC. It yields the protein CASSSRTGPSYEQYF. The V call is TRBV7-2, the J call TRBJ2-7; 8 bases fit TRBD1. V lost 4 bases, J lost 0 bases, and 5 bases stayed unmatched. The CDR3 is 15 amino acids. Germline CDR1 is SGHTA and CDR2 is FQGNSA.

V gene TRBV7-9 combines with J gene TRBJ1-2; D gene ambiguous. V gave up 2 bases and J gave up 3 bases, with 10 bases separating them. The germline V gene encodes CDR1 SEHNR and CDR2 FQNEAQ (reference sequence). The CDR3 covers 14 residues. CDR3 coding DNA: TGTGCCAGCAGCTTAAGGCAGGCCGACTATGGCTACACCTTC. Translation gives CASSLRQADYGYTF. The full variable domain, completed using reference TRBV7-9 and TRBJ1-2, is DTGVSQNPRHKITKRGQNVTFRCDPISEHNRLYWYRQTLGQGPEFLTYFQNEAQLEKSRLLSDRFSAERPKGSFSTLEIQRTEQGDSAMYLCASSLRQADYGYTFGSGTRLTVV.

As concerns this clone: Sequence at one end of the junction differs from germline and may be a read error. V gene TRBV5-6 combines with J gene TRBJ1-1, with unresolved D. Per germline, CDR1 SGHDT and CDR2 YYEEEE. The CDR3 totals 11 residues. CDR3 bases: TGTGCCAGCAGCTTTAACAATGAAGCTTTCTTT. Its protein is CASSFNNEAFF. Based on the CDR3 plus reference TRBV5-6 and TRBJ1-1, the full variable domain is DAGVTQSPTHLIKTRGQQVTLRCSPKSGHDTVSWYQQALGQGPQFIFQYYEEEERQRGNFPDRFSGHQFPNYSSELNVNALLLGDSALYLCASSFNNEAFFGQGTRLTVV.

The chain carries TRBV5-1 and TRBJ1-1, with D uncertain. CDR1 SGHRS and CDR2 YFSETQ come from the germline V gene. The CDR3 length is 15 residues. Trimming shortened V by 0 bases and J by 0 bases, and 9 bases separated the two germline ends. The CDR3 region is CASSLGHSLNTEAFF. The CDR3 DNA reads as TGCGCCAGCAGCTTGGGACACTCACTGAACACTGAAGCTTTCTTT.

This chain links TRBV9 with TRBJ2-7; D may be TRBD2 (7 bases). Germline assignment: CDR1 SGDLS and CDR2 YYNGEE. This CDR3 is built from 14 residues. Trimming pared 0 bases from V and 6 bases from J, leaving 13 bases between. CDR3 sequence: CASSVVPGGGEQYF. The CDR3 DNA is TGTGCCAGCAGCGTAGTGCCGGGGGGCGGCGAGCAGTACTTC.

The chain uses TRBV7-2 and TRBJ2-4; 8 positions agree with TRBD2. V lost 0 bases to trimming and J lost 6 bases; unmatched junction nucleotides: 7. Germline V gives CDR1 SGHTA, CDR2 FQGNSA. The CDR3 runs to 16 residues. The CDR3, as DNA: TGTGCCAGCAGCTTAGCCCCCAGCGGGGGATCAAACATTCAGTACTTC. It yields the protein CASSLAPSGGSNIQYF. The variable domain in full, with the rest retrieved from reference TRBV7-2 and TRBJ2-4, is GAGVSQSPSNKVTEKGKDVELRCDPISGHTALYWYRQSLGQGLEFLIYFQGNSAPDKSGLPSDRFSAERTGGSVSTLTIQRTQQEDSAVYLCASSLAPSGGSNIQYFGAGTRLSVL.

The chain has TRBV11-2 and TRBJ2-3; tentatively, D is TRBD2 (6 bases). This CDR3 comprises 14 residues. In germline, CDR1 is SGHAT, CDR2 FQNNGV. The V end was cut by 8 bases, the J end by 3 bases, with 15 bases between. The CDR3 DNA sequence: TGTGCCAGCTGGAGGGGACGAGGAACAGATACGCAGTATTTT. This encodes CASWRGRGTDTQYF.

The table lists this clone with a few counts. The rearrangement links TRBV13 to TRBJ2-3; 13 nucleotides agree with TRBD2. The V and J ends lost 5 bases and 3 bases, in that order; junction bases with no gene match: 2. Germline assignment: CDR1 PRHDT and CDR2 FYEKMQ (reference sequence). The CDR3 runs 15 residues. The CDR3 bases are TGTGCCAGCAGCCCACTAGCGGGGGGGACAGATACGCAGTATTTT. Residues: CASSPLAGGTDTQYF.

The rearrangement joins TRBV6-1 to TRBJ1-5; 7 positions match TRBD1. The J segment lost 9 bases and the V segment lost 3 bases, leaving 11 bases of the junction unmatched. Germline CDR1 reads MNHNS; CDR2 reads SASEGT. CDR3 size: 15 residues. The CDR3, as DNA: TGTGCCAGCAGTGATCGGGACAGCACGGTTGGGCCCCAGCATTTT. Its translation: CASSDRDSTVGPQHF.

The chain joins TRBV7-3 to TRBJ2-7; 9 bases agree with TRBD2. Per the germline V gene, CDR1 is SGHTA and CDR2 is FQGTGA. The length of the CDR3 is 15 residues. With V trimmed by 4 bases and J by 2 bases, 6 bases remained unmatched. The CDR3 reads CASSYSGGQPYEQYF. The CDR3 DNA sequence: TGTGCCAGCAGCTATAGCGGGGGCCAGCCCTACGAGCAGTACTTC.

The genes are TRBV27 and TRBJ1-1; 8 positions match TRBD1. V lost 0 bases to trimming and J lost 10 bases; unmatched junction nucleotides: 10. This CDR3 is built from 15 residues. From germline, CDR1 is MNHEY and CDR2 SMNVEV (reference sequence). The CDR3 is CASSLSRPTGARAFF. The CDR3 DNA reads as TGTGCCAGCAGTTTATCCCGACCGACAGGGGCACGAGCTTTCTTT.

This chain links TRBV5-4 with TRBJ2-3, with 10 bases lining up with TRBD2. CDR1 is SGHNT and CDR2 is YYREEE in the germline V gene (reference sequence). The CDR3 runs to 15 residues. Trimming removed 4 bases from V and 3 bases from J; junction bases left unmatched: 5. CDR3 sequence: CASSPSLAGTDTQYF. In DNA form, the CDR3 reads TGTGCCAGCAGCCCCTCACTAGCGGGAACAGATACGCAGTATTTT.

This chain joins TRBV5-1 and TRBJ2-7; 8 bases align to TRBD1. After removal of 2 bases from V and 4 bases from J, the junction contained 5 bases not matched to a gene. The V gene's germline CDR1 is SGHRS and CDR2 YFSETQ. CDR3 length: 14 residues. The chain's CDR3 is CASSFLGTGYEQYF. The CDR3 DNA sequence: TGCGCCAGCAGCTTTTTAGGGACAGGTTACGAGCAGTACTTC.

The chain carries TRBV10-3 and TRBJ1-2, with 7 bases lining up with TRBD1. Germline V gene lookup returns CDR1 ENHRY and CDR2 SYGVKD. Trimming cost V 6 bases and J 1 base; bases outside gene matches: 17. This CDR3 comprises 18 residues. The CDR3: CAIRDFARGGRGNYGYTF. In DNA form, the CDR3 reads TGTGCCATCAGGGACTTTGCCCGAGGGGGCCGGGGTAACTATGGCTACACCTTC.

The V call is TRBV6-5, the J call TRBJ2-1; D unclear. Trimming shortened V by 0 bases and J by 0 bases, and 9 bases separated the two germline ends. Germline V gene sequence: CDR1 MNHEY, CDR2 SVGAGI. The CDR3 consists of 16 residues. CDR3: CASSYSWASSYNEQFF. Here the CDR3 DNA reads TGTGCCAGCAGTTACTCTTGGGCGAGCTCCTACAATGAGCAGTTCTTC.

This clone has a handful of counts. The V gene is TRBV4-3, the J gene TRBJ2-2, with D maybe TRBD1 (8 bases). With 4 bases removed from V and 7 bases from J, the gap between germline ends came to 19 bases. This CDR3 has 16 residues. Germline V gene sequence: CDR1 LGHNA, CDR2 YSLEER. The CDR3 here is CASSRYGQGGDGELFF. The CDR3 DNA is TGCGCCAGCAGCCGATACGGACAGGGAGGGGACGGGGAGCTGTTTTTT.

CDR3: CASSLIGLADSTDTQYF. The CDR3 nucleotides read TGTGCCAGCAGTTTAATCGGTCTAGCGGATTCCACAGATACGCAGTATTTT. The chain links TRBV27 to TRBJ2-3; 7 bases line up with TRBD2. CDR1 is MNHEY and CDR2 is SMNVEV in the germline V gene (reference sequence). Germline trimming cut 2 bases from V and 2 bases from J; bases unmatched to any gene: 10. The CDR3 loop spans 17 amino acids.

The rearrangement uses TRBV2 and TRBJ1-4; D unresolved. Germline lookup yields CDR1 SNHLY and CDR2 FYNNEI. V lost 1 base to trimming and J lost 0 bases, with 6 bases between them. The CDR3 totals 15 residues. The DNA for the CDR3 is TGTGCCAGCAGTGAAGGTTCTGCAACTAATGAAAAACTGTTTTTT. It is translated as CASSEGSATNEKLFF.